The clone carrying this TCR beta chain was counted once. These data belong to a study of blood T cell repertoires in COVID-19. Looking at the study overall: The samples span acute and convalescent COVID-19 from the United States, Italy and Spain.

V lost 10 bases and J lost 0; bases outside the gene matches: 11. CDR1 and CDR2 (germline): ENHRY, SYGVKD. This CDR3 contains 16 residues. Authors' data handling: Amplification from reference gene primers served as the basis for estimated nucleated cell counts. Some clones are missing from TCRdb's copy, which holds only in-frame ones; the method was immunoSEQ multiplex PCR. The V and J calls and clone size come from that table; D and trimming were worked out from the DNA. Here the sample spans approximately 170,000 clones, roughly four fifths being singletons. The rearrangement uses TRBV10-3 and TRBJ2-3; TRBD2 matches 9 bases. The TCR was taken from a human donor in a cohort sampled during active COVID-19. Sequenced material: peripheral blood. Here the CDR3 DNA reads TGTGCCACCCGAGACAGGCGGGGGGGTAGCACAGATACGCAGTATTTT. This sequence encodes CATRDRRGGSTDTQYF.